This T cell receptor (beta chain) was sequenced in a study of blood T cell repertoires in COVID-19. Per the original methods: Reference gene primers were amplified, and this amplification served to estimate nucleated cell counts. Assay used: immunoSEQ multiplex PCR; TCRdb lists only in-frame clones, some missing. That table supplies the V and J calls and clone size; D and trimming were determined from the DNA. The sample has 360,000 or so clones; 83% are singletons. The CDR3 length is 14 residues. In germline, CDR1 is SGHRS, CDR2 YFSETQ. The V and J ends lost 4 bases and 6 bases, in that order; junction bases with no gene match: 5. Living in about two dozen US areas, the participants were between about 18 and 95 years of age.

The chain combines TRBV5-1 with TRBJ1-2; TRBD1 aligns across 11 bases. The sequence came from a woman in her forties or fifties who had recovered from COVID-19. The specimen was PBMCs or T cells enriched from blood (not recorded which). The CDR3 region is CASSPGTGGHGYTF. DNA of the CDR3: TGCGCCAGCAGCCCCGGGACAGGGGGTCATGGCTACACCTTC.